Below are 9 T cell receptor beta chains sequenced from a single sample in a study of T-cell reconstitution after alpha-beta-depleted transplantation in children. TCRbeta library construction was performed incorporating unique molecular identifiers. In TCRdb, the PCR reads were re-called with MiXCR into one record per CDR3 protein. The data hold about 130,000 distinct CDR3 sequences, with roughly 10% observed a single time. This sample comprised PBMCs, mostly from graft donor cells, obtained 180 days after TCRalphabeta/CD19-depleted stem cell transplant. Receptors originate from a girl younger than two who had a stem cell transplant for combined immunodeficiency, so the T cells may come from the graft donor.

This clonotype was seen at least ten times. The gene calls are TRBV10-3 and TRBJ2-3; 8 bases line up with TRBD1. CDR1 and CDR2 (germline): ENHRY, SYGVKD. V shed 7 bases, J shed 4 bases, and the junction held 10 bases outside the gene matches. There are 15 residues in the CDR3. The CDR3 coding sequence is TGTGCCATCAAATCGTCGGACAGGGTCCCAGATACGCAGTATTTT. This encodes CAIKSSDRVPDTQYF.

This rearrangement joins TRBV6-5 to TRBJ2-2; TRBD2 agrees at 10 bases. The CDR3 is 15 residues long. V lost 4 bases to trimming and J lost 6 bases; unmatched junction nucleotides: 5. Germline V CDR1 and CDR2: MNHEY, SVGAGI. The CDR3 nucleotides are TGTGCCAGCAGTTCCGCTAGCGGGGGATCCGGGGAGCTGTTTTTT. This sequence encodes CASSSASGGSGELFF.

This clonotype was observed at least ten times. The chain links TRBV15 to TRBJ1-5; D gene ambiguous. The CDR3 runs to 13 residues. Trimming left V 0 bases short and J 5 bases short, with 5 bases between. CDR1 and CDR2 from the germline V gene are LNHNV and YYDKDF (reference sequence). The DNA of the CDR3 is TGTGCCACCAGCAGAGAAGCTCATCAGCCCCAGCATTTT. Protein product: CATSREAHQPQHF.

V usage is TRBV24-1 and J usage is TRBJ1-2, with TRBD1 identical over 7 bases. V shed 4 bases and J 7 bases; nucleotides not matched to a gene: 14. CDR3 length equals 16 residues. Looked up from germline, CDR1 is KGHDR and CDR2 is SFDVKD. The CDR3 here is CATSEPSTGKIGGYTF. The CDR3, as DNA: TGTGCCACCAGTGAACCCTCGACAGGGAAGATCGGTGGCTACACCTTC.

The V call is TRBV20-1, the J call TRBJ2-7; no clear D. V gave up 1 base and J gave up 7 bases, with 14 bases separating them. Germline values: CDR1 DFQATT, CDR2 SNEGSKA (reference sequence). The CDR3 is 13 residues long. CDR3 DNA sequence: TGCAGTGCTAGAGTCCCCAAACAACTGGAGCAGTACTTC. Translation gives CSARVPKQLEQYF.

This chain connects TRBV5-4 to TRBJ2-3; TRBD1 agrees at 7 bases. Germline V CDR1 and CDR2: SGHNT, YYREEE (reference sequence). CDR3 size: 15 residues. The ends lost 4 bases at V and 3 bases at J; junction bases unmatched: 8. The CDR3 spells CASSPRDSGTDTQYF. The CDR3 DNA follows: TGTGCCAGCAGCCCCAGGGACAGTGGTACAGATACGCAGTATTTT.

The gene calls are TRBV7-8 and TRBJ2-1; D might be TRBD2 (7 bases). V lost 0 bases and J 7 bases, leaving 22 bases between the germline ends. There are 18 residues in the CDR3. In germline, CDR1 is SGHVS, CDR2 FQNEAQ. This CDR3 is CASSLARLVGGPGNEQFF. CDR3 coding DNA: TGTGCCAGCAGCTTAGCCCGGCTGGTGGGGGGGCCGGGTAATGAGCAGTTCTTC. The full variable domain, in which reference TRBV7-8 and TRBJ2-1 provide the parts outside the CDR3, is GAGVSQSPRYKVAKRGQDVALRCDPISGHVSLFWYQQALGQGPEFLTYFQNEAQLDKSGLPSDRFFAERPEGSVSTLKIQRTQQEDSAVYLCASSLARLVGGPGNEQFFGPGTRLTVL.

Here the CDR3 reads CASSLFGTGGYMGNTEAFF. The CDR3 nucleotides read TGTGCCAGCAGCCTTTTCGGGACAGGGGGTTACATGGGGAACACTGAAGCTTTCTTT. This chain joins TRBV6-2 or TRBV6-3 and TRBJ1-1; 11 positions agree with TRBD1. V lost 6 bases to trimming and J lost 1 base; unmatched junction nucleotides: 16. Germline assignment: CDR1 MNHEY and CDR2 SVGEGT. The CDR3 consists of 19 residues.

The chain joins TRBV6-1 to TRBJ2-2; no clear D gene. Trimming took off 6 bases at V and 7 bases at J, with 21 bases between the two ends. Germline loops: CDR1 MNHNS, CDR2 SASEGT. This CDR3 comprises 16 residues. The CDR3 region is CASSPPMTPKNGELFF. DNA of the CDR3: TGTGCCAGCAGCCCCCCCATGACTCCTAAGAACGGGGAGCTGTTTTTT.